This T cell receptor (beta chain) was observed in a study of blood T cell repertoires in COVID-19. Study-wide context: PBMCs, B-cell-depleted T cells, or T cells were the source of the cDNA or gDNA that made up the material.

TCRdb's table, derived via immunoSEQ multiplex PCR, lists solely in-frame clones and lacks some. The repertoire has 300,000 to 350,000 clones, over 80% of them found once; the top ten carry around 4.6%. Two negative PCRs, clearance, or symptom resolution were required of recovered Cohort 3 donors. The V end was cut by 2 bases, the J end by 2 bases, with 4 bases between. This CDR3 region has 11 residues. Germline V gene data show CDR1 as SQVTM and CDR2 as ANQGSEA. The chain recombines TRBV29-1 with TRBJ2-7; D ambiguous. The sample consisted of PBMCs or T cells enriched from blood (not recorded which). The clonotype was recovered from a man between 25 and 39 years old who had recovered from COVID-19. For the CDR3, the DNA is TGCAGCGTTGAATCAGCCTACGAGCAGTACTTC. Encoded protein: CSVESAYEQYF.